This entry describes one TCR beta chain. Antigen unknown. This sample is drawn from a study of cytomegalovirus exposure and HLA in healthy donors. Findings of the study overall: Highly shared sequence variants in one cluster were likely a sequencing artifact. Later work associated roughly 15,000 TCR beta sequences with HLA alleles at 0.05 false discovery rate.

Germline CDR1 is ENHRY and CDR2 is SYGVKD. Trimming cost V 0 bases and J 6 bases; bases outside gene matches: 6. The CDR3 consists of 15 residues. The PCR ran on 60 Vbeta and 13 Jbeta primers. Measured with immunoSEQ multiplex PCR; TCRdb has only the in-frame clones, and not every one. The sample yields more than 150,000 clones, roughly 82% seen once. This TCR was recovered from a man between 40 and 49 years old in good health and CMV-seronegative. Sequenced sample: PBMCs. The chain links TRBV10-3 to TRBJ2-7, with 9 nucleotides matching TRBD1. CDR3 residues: CAISESGQGQSEQYF. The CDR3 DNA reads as TGTGCCATCAGTGAGTCGGGACAGGGCCAAAGCGAGCAGTACTTC.